The 26 T cell receptor beta chains reported below all come from one sample, sequenced in a study of cytotoxic CD8 clonotypes in ibrutinib-treated CLL. The method was immunoSEQ multiplex PCR; TCRdb's version includes in-frame clones alone and lacks a portion of them. This sample has 90,000 to 150,000 clones, with about 53% found just once. This specimen consisted of PBMCs, obtained after 24 months of ibrutinib treatment. Source of these receptors: a human donor with chronic lymphocytic leukemia.

As concerns this clone: This may arise from a read error, as a much more abundant clone is one base away. The V and J genes are TRBV5-1 and TRBJ1-1, with D hard to call. Germline V gene data show CDR1 as SGHRS and CDR2 as YFSETQ. V gave up 2 bases and J gave up 1 base, with 6 bases separating them. The CDR3 covers 13 residues. DNA of the CDR3: TGCGCCAGCAGCTTTGGTGGGAACACTGAAGCTTTCTTT. Protein sequence: CASSFGGNTEAFF.

This clone was found once. The V call is TRBV7-8, the J call TRBJ1-2, with D uncertain. Trimming took off 3 bases at V and 8 bases at J, with 7 bases between the two ends. The V gene's germline CDR1 is SGHVS and CDR2 FQNEAQ. The CDR3 length is 11 residues. The CDR3 DNA reads TGTGCCAGCAGCTTCAGTGGGGGCTACACCTTC. Its protein product is CASSFSGGYTF.

CDR3 residues: CASSPSSGGSSYEQYF. In DNA form, the CDR3 reads TGTGCCAGCAGCCCTTCTAGCGGGGGGAGCTCCTACGAGCAGTACTTC. The chain has TRBV7-8 and TRBJ2-7; 11 nucleotides line up with TRBD2. Trimming removed 5 bases from V and 0 bases from J; junction bases left unmatched: 6. There are 16 residues in the CDR3. The germline gives CDR1 SGHVS, CDR2 FQNEAQ.

The V call is TRBV11-1, the J call TRBJ1-5; weak D call: TRBD1 (5 bases). Germline loops: CDR1 SGHAT, CDR2 FQDESV (reference sequence). The CDR3 is 13 residues long. V dropped 3 bases and J dropped 5 bases, with 8 bases sitting between them. The CDR3 DNA reads as TGTGCCAGCAGCTTGGGGGGGGATCAGCCCCAGCATTTT. This sequence encodes CASSLGGDQPQHF.

The V call is TRBV7-2, the J call TRBJ2-7; D uncertain. Germline V gene sequence: CDR1 SGHTA, CDR2 FQGNSA. Trimming stripped 3 bases from V and 2 bases from J, with 8 bases between. The CDR3 sequence is 13 residues long. The CDR3 DNA follows: TGTGCCAGCAGCTTGTATCACCCCTACGAGCAGTACTTC. This sequence encodes CASSLYHPYEQYF.

The chain joins TRBV9 to TRBJ1-2, with TRBD1 matching 10 bases. With V trimmed by 3 bases and J by 8 bases, 13 bases remained unmatched. The CDR3 is 16 amino acids. Germline V gene sequence: CDR1 SGDLS, CDR2 YYNGEE. DNA for the CDR3: TGTGCCAGCAGCGCGAGATCCGCTGGGACAGGGGAAGGCTACACCTTC. This gives the protein CASSARSAGTGEGYTF.

The chain joins TRBV6-6 to TRBJ1-5; D unresolved. The germline CDR1 and CDR2 sequences are MNHNY and SVGAGI (reference sequence). The CDR3 runs to 16 residues. The V and J ends lost 2 bases and 4 bases respectively, with 15 bases between them. This CDR3 is CASSYPPYYQNQPQHF. CDR3 DNA sequence: TGTGCCAGCAGTTACCCACCATATTATCAAAATCAGCCCCAGCATTTT.

This clone was counted between two and nine times. J is TRBJ2-7 and V is TRBV30, with 8 bases identical to TRBD1. Trimming removed 1 base from V and 1 base from J; junction bases left unmatched: 9. This CDR3 spans 16 amino acids. Germline values: CDR1 GTSNPN, CDR2 SVGIG (reference sequence). Written as DNA, the CDR3 is TGTGCCTGGAGTGCCCTGCCAGGACAGGGTTCCTACGAGCAGTACTTC. This translates into CAWSALPGQGSYEQYF.

This chain uses TRBV5-4 with TRBJ2-5, with a possible D match to TRBD1 (6 bases). The CDR3 runs 15 residues. V was cut by 2 bases and J by 4 bases, with 15 bases left in between. Germline-derived CDR1 and CDR2 are SGHNT and YYREEE (reference sequence). CDR3 in amino acids: CASSFPMTGGETQYF. In nucleotides, the CDR3 is TGTGCCAGCAGCTTCCCAATGACAGGAGGAGAGACCCAGTACTTC.

The V gene is TRBV18, the J gene TRBJ2-7; D perhaps matches TRBD1 (6 bases). This CDR3 region has 14 residues. Germline values: CDR1 KGHSH, CDR2 LQKENI. Trimming took 2 bases from V and 5 from J, leaving 13 bases between them. CDR3 residues: CASSPFSGDDEQYF. CDR3 nucleotides: TGTGCCAGCTCACCATTTTCAGGGGACGACGAGCAGTACTTC. Full variable domain (rest looked up from reference TRBV18 and TRBJ2-7): NAGVMQNPRHLVRRRGQEARLRCSPMKGHSHVYWYRQLPEEGLKFMVYLQKENIIDESGMPKERFSAEFPKEGPSILRIQQVVRGDSAAYFCASSPFSGDDEQYFGPGTRLTVT.

The CDR3 DNA follows: TGTGCCTGGAGCGTGTCGTTGGGTCAGCCCCAGCATTTT. As protein: CAWSVSLGQPQHF. The V call is TRBV30, the J call TRBJ1-5; D uncertain. The CDR3 consists of 13 residues. The V gene's germline CDR1 is GTSNPN and CDR2 SVGIG (reference sequence). Trimming removed 3 bases at V and 6 bases at J, with 12 bases between.

J is TRBJ2-2 and V is TRBV5-1, with D unclear. The CDR3 is made up of 15 amino acids. The V end lost 3 bases, the J end lost 6 bases, and 15 bases lay between the germline ends. Germline values: CDR1 SGHRS, CDR2 YFSETQ. This CDR3 reads CASSSMVGSPGELFF. The CDR3, as DNA: TGCGCCAGCAGCTCTATGGTCGGTTCGCCCGGGGAGCTGTTTTTT.

This clone appeared a few times. The chain couples TRBV9 to TRBJ2-5, with D possibly being TRBD1 (6 bases). Germline CDR1 SGDLS, CDR2 YYNGEE. V lost 4 bases and J lost 4, with 11 bases in between. The CDR3 covers 13 residues. The CDR3 DNA follows: TGTGCCAGCAGCCCCCTGACAGGAGAGACCCAGTACTTC. Translating it yields CASSPLTGETQYF.

The chain uses TRBV2 and TRBJ1-5; the D gene is possibly TRBD1 (5 bases). The CDR3 is 13 amino acids. Trimming left V 7 bases short and J 7 bases short, with 14 bases between. The germline CDR1 and CDR2 sequences are SNHLY and FYNNEI. As DNA, the CDR3 is TGTGCCAGCACGGGACCCGCCGGGCAGCCCCAGCATTTT. Its protein is CASTGPAGQPQHF. Full variable domain (remainder filled in from reference TRBV2 and TRBJ1-5): EPEVTQTPSHQVTQMGQEVILRCVPISNHLYFYWYRQILGQKVEFLVSFYNNEISEKSEIFDDQFSVERPDGSNFTLKIRSTKLEDSAMYFCASTGPAGQPQHFGDGTRLSIL.

The chain uses TRBV7-8 and TRBJ2-2; D unresolved. Germline V gene sequence: CDR1 SGHVS, CDR2 FQNEAQ. This CDR3 region has 15 residues. The V end was cut by 0 bases, the J end by 3 bases, with 8 bases between. CDR3 protein: CASSLASIDTGELFF. The CDR3 DNA is TGTGCCAGCAGCTTAGCGTCTATCGACACCGGGGAGCTGTTTTTT.

This rearrangement joins TRBV5-1 to TRBJ2-5, with TRBD2 matching 13 bases. The J segment lost 6 bases and the V segment lost 4 bases, leaving 6 bases of the junction unmatched. CDR1 and CDR2 (germline): SGHRS, YFSETQ. The CDR3 consists of 15 residues. As DNA, the CDR3 is TGCGCCAGCAGCGAGACTAGCGGGGGGAAACAGACCCAGTACTTC. Translation gives CASSETSGGKQTQYF.

The chain has TRBV30 and TRBJ2-7; maybe TRBD1 (5 bases). V lost 1 base and J lost 2, with 6 bases in between. The V gene's germline CDR1 is GTSNPN and CDR2 SVGIG (reference sequence). This CDR3 is 12 amino acids long. CDR3 amino acids: CAWSGQTYEQYF. The CDR3 coding sequence is TGTGCCTGGAGTGGACAGACCTACGAGCAGTACTTC.

The rearrangement links TRBV5-1 to TRBJ2-7; 8 bases line up with TRBD1. J lost 1 base, V lost 0 bases, and 6 bases had no gene match. CDR1 SGHRS and CDR2 YFSETQ come from the germline V gene. The CDR3 contains 16 residues. The DNA of the CDR3 is TGCGCCAGCAGCTTGGGCCCAGGGGGCAGATCCTACGAGCAGTACTTC. Translating gives CASSLGPGGRSYEQYF.

The V and J genes are TRBV29-1 and TRBJ2-1; D might be TRBD2 (6 bases). There are 13 residues in the CDR3. V dropped 2 bases and J dropped 7 bases, with 12 bases sitting between them. Germline V gives CDR1 SQVTM, CDR2 ANQGSEA. The CDR3 region is CSVERGGYNEQFF. In DNA form, the CDR3 reads TGCAGCGTTGAACGTGGAGGGTATAATGAGCAGTTCTTC.

J is TRBJ2-7 and V is TRBV19, with TRBD1 matching over 7 bases. The V and J ends lost 6 bases and 3 bases, in that order; junction bases with no gene match: 5. Looked up from germline, CDR1 is LNHDA and CDR2 is SQIVND (reference sequence). The CDR3 sequence is 13 residues long. The CDR3 loop reads CASRGTVDYEQYF. Here the CDR3 DNA reads TGTGCCAGTAGGGGGACAGTCGACTACGAGCAGTACTTC.

At least ten counts were recorded for this clone. This CDR3 is CSARAWKGAFF. The DNA of the CDR3 is TGCAGTGCTAGAGCCTGGAAAGGGGCTTTCTTT. The rearrangement joins TRBV20-1 to TRBJ1-1; no firm D call. CDR3 length: 11 amino acids. Germline CDR1 reads DFQATT; CDR2 reads SNEGSKA (reference sequence). Between the trimmed V and J ends, which lost 1 base and 11 bases, there was a span of 11 bases.

This clone came up a few times. This chain connects TRBV29-1 to TRBJ2-3, with no clear D. The CDR3 loop spans 12 amino acids. V was trimmed by 4 bases and J by 2 bases, leaving 7 bases between them. Per the germline V gene, CDR1 is SQVTM and CDR2 is ANQGSEA. This chain's CDR3 is CSVGQNTDTQYF. The CDR3 region has the DNA TGCAGCGTTGGGCAGAACACAGATACGCAGTATTTT.

This clone was observed many times. The CDR3 loop reads CASSGTSGGANEQFF. The DNA for the CDR3 is TGTGCCAGCAGCGGGACTAGCGGGGGGGCCAATGAGCAGTTCTTC. The chain recombines TRBV6-4 with TRBJ2-1; 16 bases align to TRBD2. Germline CDR1 MRHNA, CDR2 SNTAGT. With 6 bases clipped from V and 6 bases from J, the junction kept 2 bases outside the gene matches. This CDR3 spans 15 amino acids.

The V gene is TRBV7-7, the J gene TRBJ2-1; 7 bases are a match to TRBD1. Germline V gives CDR1 SSHAT, CDR2 FNYEAQ (reference sequence). CDR3 length: 14 amino acids. V lost 1 base to trimming and J lost 10 bases; unmatched junction nucleotides: 7. CDR3 region: CASSLGGGSREQFF. DNA of the CDR3: TGTGCCAGCAGCTTAGGAGGGGGCTCACGGGAGCAGTTCTTC.

The CDR3 DNA sequence: TGTGCCAGCAGCTTGAGTTCAGGTGGGGAGACCCAGTACTTC. Amino acid sequence: CASSLSSGGETQYF. This chain connects TRBV7-9 to TRBJ2-5; D ambiguous. Germline assignment: CDR1 SEHNR and CDR2 FQNEAQ (reference sequence). V was clipped by 3 bases and J by 5 bases, with 13 bases between them. This CDR3 has 14 residues. The whole variable domain, remainder taken from reference TRBV7-9 and TRBJ2-5, is DTGVSQNPRHKITKRGQNVTFRCDPISEHNRLYWYRQTLGQGPEFLTYFQNEAQLEKSRLLSDRFSAERPKGSFSTLEIQRTEQGDSAMYLCASSLSSGGETQYFGPGTRLLVL.

The chain couples TRBV27 to TRBJ1-1; D gene ambiguous. The CDR3 has 15 residues. Germline V lookup: CDR1 MNHEY, CDR2 SMNVEV (reference sequence). Deletions cut 6 bases from V and 0 bases from J, with 14 bases between. In DNA, the CDR3 is TGTGCCAGCAGCCCACGGACGGATTTGAACACTGAAGCTTTCTTT. Translation gives CASSPRTDLNTEAFF.